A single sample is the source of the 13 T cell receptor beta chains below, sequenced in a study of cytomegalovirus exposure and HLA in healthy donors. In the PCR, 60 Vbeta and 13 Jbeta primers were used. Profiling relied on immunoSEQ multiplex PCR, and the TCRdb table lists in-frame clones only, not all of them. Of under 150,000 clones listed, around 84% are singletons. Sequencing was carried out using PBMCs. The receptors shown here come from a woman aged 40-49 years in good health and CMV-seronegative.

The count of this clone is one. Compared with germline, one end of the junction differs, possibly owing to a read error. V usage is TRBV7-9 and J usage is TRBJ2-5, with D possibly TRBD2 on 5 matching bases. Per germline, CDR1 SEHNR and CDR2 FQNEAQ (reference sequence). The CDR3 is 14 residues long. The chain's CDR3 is CASRLDGLQETQYF. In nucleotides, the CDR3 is TGTGCCAGCAGATTAGACGGACTCCAAGAGACCCAGTACTTC.

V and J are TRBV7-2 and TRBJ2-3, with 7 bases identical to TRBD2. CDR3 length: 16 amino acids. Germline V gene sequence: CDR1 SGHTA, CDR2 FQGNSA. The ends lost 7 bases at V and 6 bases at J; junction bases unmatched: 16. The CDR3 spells CASTYSPSGARDTQYF. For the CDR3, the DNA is TGTGCCAGCACCTACTCCCCTAGCGGTGCTCGGGATACGCAGTATTTT.

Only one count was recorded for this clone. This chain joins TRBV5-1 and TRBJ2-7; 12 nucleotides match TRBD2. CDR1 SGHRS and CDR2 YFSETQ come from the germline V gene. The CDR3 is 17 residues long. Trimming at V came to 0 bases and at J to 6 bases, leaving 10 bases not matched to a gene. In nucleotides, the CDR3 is TGCGCCAGCAGCTTGGGACTAGCGGGAGCGGATTCGGGCGAGCAGTACTTC. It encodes CASSLGLAGADSGEQYF.

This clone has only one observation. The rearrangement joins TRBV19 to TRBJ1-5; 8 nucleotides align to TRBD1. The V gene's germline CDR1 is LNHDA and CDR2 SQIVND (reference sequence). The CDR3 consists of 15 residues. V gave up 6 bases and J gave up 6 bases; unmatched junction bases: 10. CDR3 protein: CASRTDRGGRQPQHF. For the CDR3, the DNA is TGTGCCAGTAGGACCGACAGGGGCGGCCGTCAGCCCCAGCATTTT. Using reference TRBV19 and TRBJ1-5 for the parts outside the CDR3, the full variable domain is DGGITQSPKYLFRKEGQNVTLSCEQNLNHDAMYWYRQDPGQGLRLIYYSQIVNDFQKGDIAEGYSVSREKKESFPLTVTSAQKNPTAFYLCASRTDRGGRQPQHFGDGTRLSIL.

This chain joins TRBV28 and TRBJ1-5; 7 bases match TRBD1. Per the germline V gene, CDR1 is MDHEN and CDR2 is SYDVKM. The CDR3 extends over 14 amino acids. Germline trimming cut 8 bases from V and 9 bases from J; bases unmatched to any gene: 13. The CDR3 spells CASFTLQGTRPQHF. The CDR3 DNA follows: TGTGCCAGCTTTACCTTACAGGGGACACGGCCCCAGCATTTT.

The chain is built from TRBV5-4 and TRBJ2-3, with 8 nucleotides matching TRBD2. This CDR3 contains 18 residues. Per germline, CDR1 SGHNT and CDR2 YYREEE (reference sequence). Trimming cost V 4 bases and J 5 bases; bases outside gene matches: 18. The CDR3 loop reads CASSREGRWEGHEDTQYF. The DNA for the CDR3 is TGTGCCAGCAGCCGGGAGGGTAGGTGGGAGGGGCACGAAGATACGCAGTATTTT.

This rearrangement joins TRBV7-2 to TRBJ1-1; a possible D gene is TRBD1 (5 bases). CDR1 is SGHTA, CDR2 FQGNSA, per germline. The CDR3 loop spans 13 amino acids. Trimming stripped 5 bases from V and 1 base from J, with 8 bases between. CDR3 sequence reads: CASSQQANTEAFF. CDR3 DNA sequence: TGTGCCAGCAGCCAACAGGCGAACACTGAAGCTTTCTTT.

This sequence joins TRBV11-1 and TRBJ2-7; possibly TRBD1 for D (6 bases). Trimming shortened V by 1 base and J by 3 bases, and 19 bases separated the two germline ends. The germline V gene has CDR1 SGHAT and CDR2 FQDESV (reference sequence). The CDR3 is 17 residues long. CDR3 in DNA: TGTGCCAGCAGCTTAGGAGACAGGTTCGAGGGAAACTACGAGCAGTACTTC. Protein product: CASSLGDRFEGNYEQYF.

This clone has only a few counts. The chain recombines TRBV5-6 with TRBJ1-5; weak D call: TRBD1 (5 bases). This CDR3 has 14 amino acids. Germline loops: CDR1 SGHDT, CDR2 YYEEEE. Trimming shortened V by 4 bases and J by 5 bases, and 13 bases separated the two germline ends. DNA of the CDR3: TGTGCCAGCAGCCTGCAGGGCCGCGATCAGCCCCAGCATTTT. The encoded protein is CASSLQGRDQPQHF.

This CDR3 reads CASSLAGYEQYF. The CDR3, as DNA: TGTGCCAGCTCACTAGCGGGCTACGAGCAGTACTTC. The genes are TRBV18 and TRBJ2-7, with 7 bases fitting TRBD2. CDR1 is KGHSH and CDR2 is LQKENI in the germline V gene. CDR3 length: 12 amino acids. J lost 3 bases, V lost 4 bases, and 0 bases had no gene match.

As DNA, the CDR3 is TGTGCCAGCAGCTTGGGACTACCTCCGCAGTACTTC. Translating gives CASSLGLPPQYF. The V and J genes are TRBV7-2 and TRBJ2-7; 7 positions match TRBD2. Germline CDR1 reads SGHTA; CDR2 reads FQGNSA. V trimming: 3 bases; J trimming: 9 bases; junction bases outside the gene matches: 5. The CDR3 extends over 12 amino acids.

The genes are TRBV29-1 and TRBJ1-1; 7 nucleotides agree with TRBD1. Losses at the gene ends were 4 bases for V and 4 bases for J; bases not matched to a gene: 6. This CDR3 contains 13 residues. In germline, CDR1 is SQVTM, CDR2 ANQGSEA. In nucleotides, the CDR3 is TGCAGCGTTGTGACAGGGCTAGGCACTGAAGCTTTCTTT. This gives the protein CSVVTGLGTEAFF.

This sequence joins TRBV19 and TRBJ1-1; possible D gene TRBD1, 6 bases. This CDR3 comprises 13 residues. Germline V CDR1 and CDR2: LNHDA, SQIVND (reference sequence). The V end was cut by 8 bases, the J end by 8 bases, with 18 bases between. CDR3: CASVYRDTVEAFF. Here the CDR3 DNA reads TGTGCCAGTGTCTACCGGGACACGGTGGAAGCTTTCTTT.